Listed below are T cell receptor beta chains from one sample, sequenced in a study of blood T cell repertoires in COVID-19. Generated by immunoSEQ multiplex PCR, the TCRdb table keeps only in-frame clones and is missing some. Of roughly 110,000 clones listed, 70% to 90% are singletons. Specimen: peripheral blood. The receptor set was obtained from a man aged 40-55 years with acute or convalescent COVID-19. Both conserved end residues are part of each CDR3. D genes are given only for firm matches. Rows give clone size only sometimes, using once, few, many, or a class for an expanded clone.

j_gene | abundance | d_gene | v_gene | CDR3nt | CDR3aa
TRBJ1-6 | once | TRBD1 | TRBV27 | TGTGCCAGCAGCCTGACAGGGGGCGGCCGATGGTCCTATAATTCACCCCTCCACTTT | CASSLTGGGRWSYNSPLHF
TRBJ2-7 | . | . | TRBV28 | TGTGCCAGCAGTTTTCTCCCCCAGGCTTACGAGCAGTACTTC | CASSFLPQAYEQYF
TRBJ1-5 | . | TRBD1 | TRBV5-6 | TGTGCCAGCAGTATACAGGGGAGTCAGCCCCAGCATTTT | CASSIQGSQPQHF
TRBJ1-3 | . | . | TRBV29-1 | TGCAGCGTTGAGGGCACCCTCTCTGGAAACACCATATATTTT | CSVEGTLSGNTIYF
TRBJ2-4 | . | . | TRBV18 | TGTGCCAGCTCACCACCGGCAGGTGCCAAAAACATTCAGTACTTC | CASSPPAGAKNIQYF
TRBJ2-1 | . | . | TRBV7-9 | TGTGCCAGCAGCTCAGGACTTAAATTTTACAATGAGCAGTTCTTC | CASSSGLKFYNEQFF
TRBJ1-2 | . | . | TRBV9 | TGTGCCAGCAGCCCTGGAGGAGCTTCGGGGGAACACACCTTC | CASSPGGASGEHTF
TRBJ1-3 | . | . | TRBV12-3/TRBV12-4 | TGTGCCGGCGGACTTCTCTCTGGAAACACCATATATTTT | CAGGLLSGNTIYF
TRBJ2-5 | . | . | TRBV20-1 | TGCAGTGCTAATCTGTTGGAGACCCAGTACTTC | CSANLLETQYF
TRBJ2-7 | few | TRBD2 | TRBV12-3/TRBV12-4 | TGTGCCAGCAGTTGGGGAGGGAACGAGCAGTACTTC | CASSWGGNEQYF
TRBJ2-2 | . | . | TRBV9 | TGTGCCAGCAGCTTCGGGACTCCGAACACCGGGGAGCTGTTTTTT | CASSFGTPNTGELFF
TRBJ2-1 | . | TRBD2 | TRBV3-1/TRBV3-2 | TGTGCCAGCAGCCAACTAGCGGGGGGGCCATCCAATGAGCAGTTCTTC | CASSQLAGGPSNEQFF
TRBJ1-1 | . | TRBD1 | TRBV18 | TGTGCCAGCTCACCTTCATGGGACAGGGGGCAGGGTGAAGCTTTCTTT | CASSPSWDRGQGEAFF
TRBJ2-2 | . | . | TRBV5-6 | TGTGCCAGCAGCTTGTATTTGGACACCAACACCGGGGAGCTGTTTTTT | CASSLYLDTNTGELFF
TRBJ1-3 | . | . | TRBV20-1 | TGCAGTGCTAGTCTAGTGGGAAACACCATATATTTT | CSASLVGNTIYF
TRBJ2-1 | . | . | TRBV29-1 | TGCAGCCTACTACGGAGCTCCTACAATGAGCAGTTCTTC | CSLLRSSYNEQFF
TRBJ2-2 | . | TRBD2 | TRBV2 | TGTGCCAGCAGTCCTAGCGGAGTAATCGGGGAGCTGTTTTTT | CASSPSGVIGELFF
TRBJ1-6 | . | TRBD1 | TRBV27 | TGTGCCAGCAGTCTATTACCCAGGGGGCCTAGTTCACCCCTCCACTTT | CASSLLPRGPSSPLHF
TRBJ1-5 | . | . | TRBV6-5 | TGTGCCAGCAGACCTTCGGGGGGCTGGGATCAGCCCCAGCATTTT | CASRPSGGWDQPQHF
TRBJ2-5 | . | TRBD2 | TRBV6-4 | TGTGCCAGCAGTGACCCTTATCGGACTAGTCGCCAAGAGACCCAGTACTTC | CASSDPYRTSRQETQYF
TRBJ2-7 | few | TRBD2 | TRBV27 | TGTGCCAGCAGCCCTCGGGGGGGTGCGGGAGAAGAATACGAGCAGTACTTC | CASSPRGGAGEEYEQYF
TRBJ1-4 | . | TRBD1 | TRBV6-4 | TGTGCCAGCAGTAACGGGACAGGGAGAGAAAAACTGTTTTTT | CASSNGTGREKLFF
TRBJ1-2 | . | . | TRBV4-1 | TGCGCCAGCAGCCAGCTGGACAGTAACTATGGCTACACCTTC | CASSQLDSNYGYTF
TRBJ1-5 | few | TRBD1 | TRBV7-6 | TGTGCCAGCAGCCCGTGGACAGGGCGTAGCAATCAGCCCCAGCATTTT | CASSPWTGRSNQPQHF
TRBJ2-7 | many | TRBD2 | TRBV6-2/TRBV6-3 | TGTGCCAGCAGGCCTAGCGGGAGGAATCCCTACGAGCAGTACTTC | CASRPSGRNPYEQYF
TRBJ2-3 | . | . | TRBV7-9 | TGTGCCAGCAGCTTTCGCGGGCCCGGCACAGATACGCAGTATTTT | CASSFRGPGTDTQYF
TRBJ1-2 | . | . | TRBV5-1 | TGCGCCAGCAGCTTGATGCCGGGGGACTATGGCTACACCTTC | CASSLMPGDYGYTF
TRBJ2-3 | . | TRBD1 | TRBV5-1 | TGCGCCAGCAGCCCCTCCGGGACAGGGGGAGATACGCAGTATTTT | CASSPSGTGGDTQYF
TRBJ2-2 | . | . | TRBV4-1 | TGCGCCAGCAGCCCACGGTGGCGCGGGAAGTATCCAGCCGGGGAGCTGTTTTTT | CASSPRWRGKYPAGELFF
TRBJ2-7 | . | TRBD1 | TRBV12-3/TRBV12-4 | TGTGCCAGCAGTAGGACAGGGTCGGGCGAGCAGTACTTC | CASSRTGSGEQYF
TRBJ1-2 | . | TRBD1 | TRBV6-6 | TGTGCCAGCAGTTACCAACTCCCGGGACAGGCCTATGGCTACACCTTC | CASSYQLPGQAYGYTF
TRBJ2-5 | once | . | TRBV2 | TGTGCCAGCAGTGATTCGTCTGTCGAGACCCAGTACTTC | CASSDSSVETQYF
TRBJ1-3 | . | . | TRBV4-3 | TGCGCCAGCAGCCAAGAGAGGGCACGTGGCTCTGGAAACACCATATATTTT | CASSQERARGSGNTIYF
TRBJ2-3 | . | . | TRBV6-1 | TGTGCCAGCAGTGAGACCAGGGTAACCACAGATACGCAGTATTTT | CASSETRVTTDTQYF
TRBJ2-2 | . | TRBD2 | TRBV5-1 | TGCGCCAGCAGCTTGCTAGCGGACCTCACCGGGGAGCTGTTTTTT | CASSLLADLTGELFF
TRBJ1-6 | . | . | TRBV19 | TGTGCCAGTAGTATTGGTGCGGGGGCCTATAATTCACCCCTCCACTTT | CASSIGAGAYNSPLHF
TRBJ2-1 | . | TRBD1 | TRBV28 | TGTGCCAGCAGTTCCATTGGGGGGACAGGTTCAGTCTCCTACAATGAGCAGTTCTTC | CASSSIGGTGSVSYNEQFF
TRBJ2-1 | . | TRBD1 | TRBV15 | TGTGCCACCAGCGGAAACAGACAGGGTGTGGCAAATGAGCAGTTCTTC | CATSGNRQGVANEQFF
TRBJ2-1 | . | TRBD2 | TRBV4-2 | TGTGCCAGCAGCCAGGGAGGACTAGCGGGAGCCAATGAGCAGTTCTTC | CASSQGGLAGANEQFF
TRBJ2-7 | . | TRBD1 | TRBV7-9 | TGTGCCAGCAGCCCCCGGGACAGCCTCTCCTACGAGCAGTACTTC | CASSPRDSLSYEQYF
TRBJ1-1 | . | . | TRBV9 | TGTGCCAGCAGCAATACAGGGAGAAACACTGAAGCTTTCTTT | CASSNTGRNTEAFF
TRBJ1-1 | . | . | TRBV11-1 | TGTGCCAGCAGCTTAGGGCACAACACTGAAGCTTTCTTT | CASSLGHNTEAFF
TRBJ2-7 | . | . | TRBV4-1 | TGCGCCAGCAGCCAAGAGGGCCCTGTAGGAGGCTTCTCCTACGAGCAGTACTTC | CASSQEGPVGGFSYEQYF
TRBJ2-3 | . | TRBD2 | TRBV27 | TGTGCCAGCAGTCCGGGACTAGGCACAGATACGCAGTATTTT | CASSPGLGTDTQYF
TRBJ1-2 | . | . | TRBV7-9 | TGTGCCGGGTATACGAGTACCACCCGGAGGGGTGTTAACTATGGCTACACCTTC | CAGYTSTTRRGVNYGYTF
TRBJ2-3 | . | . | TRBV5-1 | TGCGCCAGCAGCGAGGGTCAGGCAGATACGCAGTATTTT | CASSEGQADTQYF
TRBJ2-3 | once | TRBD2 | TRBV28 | TGTGCCAGCAGTTTGCGCGGGAGGGCCACAGATACGCAGTATTTT | CASSLRGRATDTQYF
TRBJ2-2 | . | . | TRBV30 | TGTGCCTGGAAGGGGGTGGCCGGGGAGCTGTTTTTT | CAWKGVAGELFF
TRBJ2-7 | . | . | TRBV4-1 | TGCGCCAGCAGCCAAGATGGCCGGGACATAAAGCCCTACGAGCAGTACTTC | CASSQDGRDIKPYEQYF
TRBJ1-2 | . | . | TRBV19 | TGTGCCAGTATTCCGACGGGACAAGGCTATGGCTACACCTTC | CASIPTGQGYGYTF
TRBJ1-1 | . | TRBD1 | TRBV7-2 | TGTGCCAGCAGCACCCCAGACAGGGGGCTCGGGGCTTTCTTT | CASSTPDRGLGAFF
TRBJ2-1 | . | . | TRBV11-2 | TGTGCCAGCAGCTTGGGTCCTAGGGAGCAGTTCTTC | CASSLGPREQFF
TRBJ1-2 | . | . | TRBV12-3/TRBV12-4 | TGTGCCAGCAGTAATCAGGGTACTGGCTACACCTTC | CASSNQGTGYTF
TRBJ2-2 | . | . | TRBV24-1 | TGTGCCACCAGTGATTTGGGCTGGGGGCAGTCCGGGGAGCTGTTTTTT | CATSDLGWGQSGELFF
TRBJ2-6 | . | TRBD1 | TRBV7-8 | TGTGCCAGCAGCGACCGGGACAGGGGCTCTGGGGCCAACGTCCTGACTTTC | CASSDRDRGSGANVLTF